A single sample is the source of the 24 T cell receptor beta chains below, sequenced in a study of early T cells in non-severe SARS-CoV-2 infection. TCRdb passed the 5' RACE reads through MiXCR, listing each CDR3 protein once. The data hold roughly 60,000 distinct CDR3 sequences, with under 8% observed a single time. The starting material was whole blood, obtained at baseline. All receptors come from an adult who was a healthcare worker with PCR-confirmed SARS-CoV-2 infection or an uninfected control (not recorded which).

The chain couples TRBV3-1 to TRBJ2-3; D gene uncertain. Per germline, CDR1 LGHDT and CDR2 YNNKEL (reference sequence). Between the trimmed V and J ends, which lost 1 base and 0 bases, there was a span of 5 bases. This CDR3 contains 14 residues. This chain's CDR3 is CASSQVGSTDTQYF. DNA for the CDR3: TGTGCCAGCAGCCAAGTGGGCAGCACAGATACGCAGTATTTT.

This clonotype was picked up many times. The chain joins TRBV15 to TRBJ2-1; D may be TRBD2 (7 bases). Trimming left V 0 bases short and J 5 bases short, with 23 bases between. The CDR3 consists of 19 residues. The germline V gene has CDR1 LNHNV and CDR2 YYDKDF (reference sequence). CDR3 sequence: CATSRDSVGGGGPDNEQFF. The CDR3 DNA is TGTGCCACCAGCAGAGACTCGGTTGGGGGCGGGGGCCCCGACAATGAGCAGTTCTTC.

Many counts were recorded for this clonotype. The J gene is TRBJ2-1, the V gene TRBV24-1; the D gene is possibly TRBD1 (6 bases). Germline loops: CDR1 KGHDR, CDR2 SFDVKD. V lost 6 bases to trimming and J lost 0 bases, with 11 bases between them. This CDR3 region has 15 residues. The CDR3 nucleotides are TGTGCCACCAGTCAAACAGGGAGCTCCTACAATGAGCAGTTCTTC. This sequence encodes CATSQTGSSYNEQFF.

This clonotype was counted a few times. The genes are TRBV5-4 and TRBJ1-1, with D unresolved. CDR3 length equals 12 residues. The V and J ends lost 6 bases and 2 bases respectively, with 8 bases between them. Germline-derived CDR1 and CDR2 are SGHNT and YYREEE (reference sequence). The CDR3 DNA is TGTGCCAGCAAAGAAACCAACACTGAAGCTTTCTTT. Its translation: CASKETNTEAFF.

J is TRBJ2-1 and V is TRBV7-9; 10 bases fit TRBD1. V lost 5 bases to trimming and J lost 12 bases; unmatched junction nucleotides: 13. The CDR3 length is 15 residues. Germline CDR1 and CDR2: SEHNR and FQNEAQ (reference sequence). This chain's CDR3 is CASSLSLDRGDRQFF. CDR3 sequence (DNA): TGTGCCAGCAGCCTCTCCCTGGACAGGGGGGATCGGCAGTTCTTC. The full variable domain, its missing parts supplied by reference TRBV7-9 and TRBJ2-1, is DTGVSQNPRHKITKRGQNVTFRCDPISEHNRLYWYRQTLGQGPEFLTYFQNEAQLEKSRLLSDRFSAERPKGSFSTLEIQRTEQGDSAMYLCASSLSLDRGDRQFFGPGTRLTVL.

This clonotype was recorded at least ten times. The chain couples TRBV7-6 to TRBJ2-7; 11 bases map to TRBD2. The CDR3 is made up of 16 amino acids. CDR1 is SGHVS, CDR2 FNYEAQ, per germline. Germline trimming cut 4 bases from V and 1 base from J; bases unmatched to any gene: 6. CDR3 sequence: CASSSLAGGPSYEQYF. CDR3 sequence (DNA): TGTGCCAGCAGCTCCCTAGCGGGGGGTCCTTCCTACGAGCAGTACTTC.

Many counts were recorded for this clonotype. V gene TRBV12-3 or TRBV12-4 combines with J gene TRBJ2-1, with 9 bases aligning to TRBD1. Losses at the gene ends were 5 bases for V and 4 bases for J; bases not matched to a gene: 12. The CDR3 runs to 17 residues. The CDR3: CASSPPAGTGWYNEQFF. Written as DNA, the CDR3 is TGTGCCAGCAGTCCTCCGGCCGGGACAGGGTGGTACAATGAGCAGTTCTTC.

This clonotype was found a few times. The rearrangement uses TRBV27 and TRBJ1-6, with D perhaps TRBD1 (6 bases). Germline CDR1 MNHEY, CDR2 SMNVEV (reference sequence). Trimming left V 6 bases short and J 9 bases short, with 12 bases between. There are 13 residues in the CDR3. Here the CDR3 DNA reads TGTGCCAGCAGAACAGGGCGCGGTTCACCCCTCCACTTT. This encodes CASRTGRGSPLHF.

This clonotype is categorized as medium-sized. At one end the junction does not follow the germline gene, possibly because of a read error. The J gene is TRBJ2-3, the V gene TRBV5-1, with no clear D. The CDR3 has 12 amino acids. Germline lookup yields CDR1 SGHRS and CDR2 YFSETQ. DNA for the CDR3: TGTGCCAGCAGCCTTAGCACAGATACGCAGTATTTT. This translates into CASSLSTDTQYF.

The rearrangement links TRBV4-1 to TRBJ1-1; 7 nucleotides line up with TRBD1. The CDR3 is made up of 16 amino acids. Germline V gene lookup returns CDR1 MGHRA and CDR2 YSYEKL. J was trimmed by 2 bases and V by 3 bases; bases with no gene match: 9. CDR3 residues: CASSHITGTANTEAFF. CDR3 nucleotide sequence: TGCGCCAGCAGCCATATAACCGGGACAGCCAACACTGAAGCTTTCTTT.

This clonotype came up many times. V and J are TRBV5-4 and TRBJ2-5, with a tentative D call TRBD2 (6 bases). Trimming shortened V by 0 bases and J by 5 bases, and 14 bases separated the two germline ends. CDR1 and CDR2 (germline): SGHNT, YYREEE (reference sequence). This CDR3 contains 15 residues. CDR3 DNA sequence: TGTGCCAGCAGCTTGGCCCTCACTAGCAGTGAGACCCAGTACTTC. Its translation: CASSLALTSSETQYF.

This clonotype was observed at least ten times. This sequence joins TRBV23-1 and TRBJ2-5, with D possibly TRBD2 on 5 matching bases. TRBV23-1 is identified as an open reading frame with a role that is uncertain. The CDR3 consists of 15 residues. V lost 8 bases to trimming and J lost 5 bases, with 21 bases between them. The CDR3 DNA sequence: TGCGCCAGCCATTCCTCGAGAGGGATGGGTGAGACCCAGTACTTC. Translation: CASHSSRGMGETQYF.

There are many counts of this clonotype. CDR3 sequence (DNA): TGCGCCAGCAGCTTGGACTACTTCAGGGTTGCCGGGGAAGCTTTCTTT. Translation: CASSLDYFRVAGEAFF. V usage is TRBV5-1 and J usage is TRBJ1-1, with D possibly matching TRBD1 (5 bases). The germline CDR1 and CDR2 sequences are SGHRS and YFSETQ. CDR3 length: 16 amino acids. V was pared by 0 bases and J by 8 bases, with 20 bases between.

This clonotype occurred many times. This chain uses TRBV20-1 with TRBJ1-1; D gene uncertain. CDR3 size: 12 residues. The germline gives CDR1 DFQATT, CDR2 SNEGSKA (reference sequence). V was trimmed by 4 bases and J by 4 bases, leaving 10 bases between them. CDR3 DNA sequence: TGCAGTGCTAATTCCCCCGGCACTGAAGCTTTCTTT. Protein sequence: CSANSPGTEAFF.

Only a few counts were recorded for this clonotype. CDR3 loop: CASSLFGDEQYF. DNA for the CDR3: TGTGCCAGCAGCTTATTCGGGGACGAGCAGTACTTC. The rearrangement joins TRBV7-2 to TRBJ2-7; perhaps TRBD2 as D (5 bases). The CDR3 runs to 12 residues. Germline V gene sequence: CDR1 SGHTA, CDR2 FQGNSA. The V gene lost 2 bases and the J gene lost 5 bases, with 7 bases spanning the gap.

This chain uses TRBV6-2 or TRBV6-3 with TRBJ2-5; 9 bases are a match to TRBD2. CDR1 MNHEY and CDR2 SVGEGT come from the germline V gene. V trimming: 4 bases; J trimming: 6 bases; junction bases outside the gene matches: 9. This CDR3 has 15 amino acids. CDR3 sequence: CASSSGLAQMKTQYF. The CDR3 DNA reads TGTGCCAGCAGTTCAGGACTAGCGCAAATGAAGACCCAGTACTTC.

There are a few counts of this clonotype. V gene TRBV9 combines with J gene TRBJ2-5; no definite D call. Germline CDR1 reads SGDLS; CDR2 reads YYNGEE. The V and J ends lost 2 bases and 4 bases respectively, with 9 bases between them. This CDR3 spans 13 amino acids. The CDR3 DNA reads TGTGCCAGCAGCGTTAACCCGCTAGAGACCCAGTACTTC. This gives the protein CASSVNPLETQYF.

This clonotype was counted many times. The genes are TRBV20-1 and TRBJ1-6; a possible D gene is TRBD1 (5 bases). The V gene lost 0 bases and the J gene lost 9 bases, with 15 bases spanning the gap. CDR1 is DFQATT and CDR2 is SNEGSKA in the germline V gene (reference sequence). The CDR3 is made up of 15 amino acids. The CDR3 nucleotides read TGCAGTGCTAGAGATCTCGCGACAGAAAGTTCACCCCTCCACTTT. It is translated as CSARDLATESSPLHF.

This clonotype has ten or more counts. The chain recombines TRBV6-6 with TRBJ2-2; D is unresolved. CDR3 length: 16 residues. The germline CDR1 and CDR2 sequences are MNHNY and SVGAGI (reference sequence). V was pared by 4 bases and J by 5 bases, with 17 bases between. The CDR3 reads CASSSQRARETGELFF. For the CDR3, the DNA is TGTGCCAGCAGTTCACAAAGAGCGAGAGAAACCGGGGAGCTGTTTTTT.

This clonotype came up many times. The genes are TRBV5-1 and TRBJ2-7; D ambiguous. The V gene lost 4 bases and the J gene lost 4 bases, with 6 bases spanning the gap. Germline loops: CDR1 SGHRS, CDR2 YFSETQ. The CDR3 sequence is 11 residues long. The CDR3 nucleotides are TGCGCCAGCAGCCCAGGATACGAGCAGTACTTC. Translating it yields CASSPGYEQYF.

This clonotype was observed a handful of times. The CDR3 loop is CASSLTREDEQYF. CDR3 in DNA: TGTGCCAGCAGTTTAACCAGGGAAGACGAGCAGTACTTC. V is TRBV27 and J is TRBJ2-7, with D possibly TRBD1 on 5 matching bases. The CDR3 runs 13 residues. V was cut by 2 bases and J by 5 bases, with 10 bases left in between. In germline, CDR1 is MNHEY, CDR2 SMNVEV (reference sequence).

The V gene is TRBV27, the J gene TRBJ1-2; unclear D gene. Germline V gives CDR1 MNHEY, CDR2 SMNVEV (reference sequence). V lost 4 bases and J 4 bases, leaving 10 bases between the germline ends. This CDR3 has 13 residues. CDR3 protein: CASSSAFFYGYTF. The CDR3 coding sequence is TGTGCCAGCAGTTCGGCCTTCTTCTATGGCTACACCTTC.

The table lists this clonotype with a few counts. The rearrangement uses TRBV6-2 or TRBV6-3 and TRBJ2-7; perhaps TRBD2 as D (5 bases). The germline V gene encodes CDR1 MNHEY and CDR2 SVGEGT. Deletions cut 5 bases from V and 7 bases from J, with 21 bases between. The CDR3 contains 15 residues. Here the CDR3 DNA reads TGTGCCAGCAGTACCCCCGGCAGAGGGTCTGGGGAGCAGTACTTC. Residues: CASSTPGRGSGEQYF.

This clonotype showed up many times. J is TRBJ2-3 and V is TRBV10-3; 7 bases are a match to TRBD2. This CDR3 comprises 17 residues. V dropped 6 bases and J dropped 2; count of bases not matched to a gene: 14. Germline V gene sequence: CDR1 ENHRY, CDR2 SYGVKD. The CDR3 is CAIRDRGLAELTDTQYF. CDR3 DNA: TGTGCCATCAGGGACCGCGGGCTAGCGGAGCTCACAGATACGCAGTATTTT.